The subject of this entry is one TCR beta chain. In the original workflow: Amplified reference gene primers provided the basis for estimating nucleated cell counts. Clones were sequenced by immunoSEQ multiplex PCR, and TCRdb holds only the in-frame ones, with some missing. V and J calls and clone size are as listed in that table; D and trimming were resolved from the DNA. The table lists over 200,000 clones, roughly 89% of them singletons, with under 7% in the top ten. The data were obtained in a study of blood T cell repertoires in COVID-19. Study background: Sites across the United States, Italy and Spain contributed samples from acute and convalescent COVID-19. T cells, B-cell-depleted T cells, or PBMCs supplied cDNA or gDNA.

This receptor was identified in a man in his fifties or sixties who had recovered from COVID-19. Sequencing used peripheral blood.

The CDR3 reads CASSSPPRGGSYNEQFF. The CDR3 region has the DNA TGTGCCAGCAGCTCTCCCCCAAGGGGTGGATCCTACAATGAGCAGTTCTTC. This chain connects TRBV11-2 to TRBJ2-1, with D maybe TRBD1 (5 bases). Trimming shortened V by 4 bases and J by 1 base, and 17 bases separated the two germline ends. There are 17 residues in the CDR3. From germline, CDR1 is SGHAT and CDR2 FQNNGV.